A single T cell receptor (beta chain) is shown here with its context. This sample was included in a study of blood T cell repertoires in COVID-19. Whole-study context: Material from acute and convalescent COVID-19 was sourced from the United States, Italy and Spain. T cells, B-cell-depleted T cells, or PBMCs provided the cDNA or gDNA that served as material.

Methods used by the authors: Estimated nucleated cell counts came from reference gene primer amplification. The repertoire was sequenced with immunoSEQ multiplex PCR; TCRdb's copy has only in-frame clones and lacks some. The D gene and trimming were derived from the DNA, and the V and J assignments and clone size from that table. The data show some 300,000 clones, 88% seen once. Per germline, CDR1 SGHTA and CDR2 FQGNSA. CDR3 length: 14 residues. V lost 7 bases, J lost 3 bases, and 3 bases stayed unmatched. The clonotype comes from a woman aged 25 to 39 who had recovered from COVID-19. Sequencing used peripheral blood. The V and J genes are TRBV7-2 and TRBJ1-3; 10 nucleotides agree with TRBD1. CDR3 nucleotide sequence: TGTGCCAGCACTCGGGACAGGGGTGGAAACACCATATATTTT. The encoded protein is CASTRDRGGNTIYF.